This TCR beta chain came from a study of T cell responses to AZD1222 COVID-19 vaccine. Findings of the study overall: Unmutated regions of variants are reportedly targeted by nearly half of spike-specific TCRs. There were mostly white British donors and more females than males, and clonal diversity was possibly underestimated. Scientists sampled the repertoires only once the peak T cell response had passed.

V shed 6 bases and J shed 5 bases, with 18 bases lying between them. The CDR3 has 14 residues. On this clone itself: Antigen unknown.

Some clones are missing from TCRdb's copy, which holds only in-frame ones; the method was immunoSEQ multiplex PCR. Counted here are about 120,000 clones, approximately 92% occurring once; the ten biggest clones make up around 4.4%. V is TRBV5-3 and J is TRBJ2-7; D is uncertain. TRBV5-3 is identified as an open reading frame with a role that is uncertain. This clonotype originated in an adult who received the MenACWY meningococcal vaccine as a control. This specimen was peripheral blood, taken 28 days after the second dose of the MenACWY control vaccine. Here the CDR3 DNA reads TGTGCCAGAAAAACCTTCTTCAGGTTCGACGAGCAGTACGTC. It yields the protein CARKTFFRFDEQYV.